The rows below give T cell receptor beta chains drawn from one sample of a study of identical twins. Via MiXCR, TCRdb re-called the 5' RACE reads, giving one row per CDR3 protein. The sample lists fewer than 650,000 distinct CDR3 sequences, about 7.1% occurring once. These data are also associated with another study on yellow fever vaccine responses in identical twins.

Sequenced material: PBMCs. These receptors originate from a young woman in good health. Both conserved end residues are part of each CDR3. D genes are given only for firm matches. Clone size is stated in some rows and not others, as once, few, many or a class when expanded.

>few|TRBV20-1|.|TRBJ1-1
CSARMDGQVNTEAFF
TGCAGTGCTAGAATGGATGGGCAGGTGAACACTGAAGCTTTCTTT
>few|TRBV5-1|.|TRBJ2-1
CASSLLAVGLSEINEQFF
TGCGCCAGCAGCTTGCTGGCTGTTGGGTTGTCGGAAATCAATGAGCAGTTCTTC
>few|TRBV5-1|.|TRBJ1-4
CASSAQPRETNEKLFF
TGCGCCAGCAGCGCACAACCCAGGGAGACTAATGAAAAACTGTTTTTT
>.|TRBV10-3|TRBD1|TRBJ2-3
CAINHRGSTDTQYF
TGTGCCATCAATCACAGGGGAAGCACAGATACGCAGTATTTT
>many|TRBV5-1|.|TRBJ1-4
CASSRDDNEKLFF
TGCGCCAGCAGCCGGGACGATAATGAAAAACTGTTTTTT
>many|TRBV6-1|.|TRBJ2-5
CASISTPGRETQYF
TGTGCCAGCATATCCACCCCGGGTCGAGAGACCCAGTACTTC
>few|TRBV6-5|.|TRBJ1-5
CASSYSRQHNQPQHF
TGTGCCAGCAGTTACTCGAGACAGCACAATCAGCCCCAGCATTTT
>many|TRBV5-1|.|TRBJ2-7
CASSLEPGTAYEQYF
TGCGCCAGCAGCTTGGAACCAGGGACGGCCTACGAGCAGTACTTC
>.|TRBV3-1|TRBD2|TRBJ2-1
CATSRGLAGGQSYNEQFF
TGTGCCACCTCCCGGGGACTAGCGGGAGGGCAGTCCTACAATGAGCAGTTCTTC
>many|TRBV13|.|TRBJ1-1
CASSSITGQPNTEAFF
TGTGCCAGCAGCTCGATAACCGGACAGCCGAACACTGAAGCTTTCTTT
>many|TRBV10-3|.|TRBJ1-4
CAISEVAGSEKLFF
TGTGCCATCAGTGAGGTGGCCGGCAGCGAAAAACTGTTTTTT
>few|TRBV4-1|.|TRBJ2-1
CASSQTKEETDGPQQFF
TGCGCCAGCAGCCAAACTAAGGAAGAGACCGACGGCCCCCAACAGTTCTTC
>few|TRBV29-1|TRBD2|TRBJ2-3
CSVASGLEQDTQYF
TGCAGCGTAGCTAGCGGGCTAGAGCAAGATACGCAGTATTTT
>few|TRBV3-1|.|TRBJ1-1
CASSQGGFKAFF
TGTGCCAGCAGCCAGGGTGGCTTTAAAGCTTTCTTT
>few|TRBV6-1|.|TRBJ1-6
CASSEAYRQSHNSPLHF
TGTGCCAGCAGTGAAGCATACCGACAGAGCCATAATTCACCCCTCCACTTT
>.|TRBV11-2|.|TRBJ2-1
CASSLGGGRGDEQFF
TGTGCCAGCAGCTTAGGGGGGGGCCGGGGCGATGAGCAGTTCTTC
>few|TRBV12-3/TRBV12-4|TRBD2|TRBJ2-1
CASSLVAGGPRNEQFF
TGTGCCAGCAGTCTCGTAGCGGGGGGGCCTAGGAATGAGCAGTTCTTC
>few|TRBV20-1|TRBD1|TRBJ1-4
CSAQPTGESEKLFF
TGCAGTGCTCAACCGACAGGGGAGAGTGAAAAACTGTTTTTT
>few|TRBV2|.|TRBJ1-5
CASSRDTNQPQHF
TGTGCCAGCAGTAGGGACACAAATCAGCCCCAGCATTTT
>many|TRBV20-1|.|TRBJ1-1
CSAVRETNTEAFF
TGCAGTGCTGTCCGGGAAACGAACACTGAAGCTTTCTTT
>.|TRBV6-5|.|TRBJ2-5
CASSWSETQYF
TGTGCCAGCAGTTGGTCGGAGACCCAGTACTTC
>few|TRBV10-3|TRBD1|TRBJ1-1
CASQDRTGNTEAFF
TGTGCCAGCCAAGATCGGACAGGGAACACTGAAGCTTTCTTT
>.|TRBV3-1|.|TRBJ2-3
CASSQAISSTDTQYF
TGTGCCAGCAGCCAAGCCATCTCTAGCACAGATACGCAGTATTTT
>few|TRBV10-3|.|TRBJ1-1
CAISGGNTEAFF
TGTGCCATCAGTGGGGGGAACACTGAAGCTTTCTTT
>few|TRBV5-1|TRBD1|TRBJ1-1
CASSTGGNVEAFF
TGCGCCAGTTCGACAGGGGGAAACGTAGAAGCTTTCTTT
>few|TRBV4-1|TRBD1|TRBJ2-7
CASSQVQGPDGYEQYF
TGCGCCAGCAGCCAAGTACAGGGGCCCGACGGCTACGAGCAGTACTTC
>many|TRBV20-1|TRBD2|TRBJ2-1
CSASSSGRASNSYNEQFF
TGCAGTGCTTCGTCAAGCGGGAGGGCCTCCAACTCCTACAATGAGCAGTTCTTC
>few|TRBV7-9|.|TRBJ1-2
CASSLDQGMDGYTF
TGTGCCAGCAGCTTAGACCAGGGAATGGATGGCTACACCTTC
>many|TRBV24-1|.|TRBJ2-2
CATSALWGANTGELFF
TGTGCCACCAGTGCCCTTTGGGGGGCGAACACCGGGGAGCTGTTTTTT
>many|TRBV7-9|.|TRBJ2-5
CASSLRELQETQYF
TGTGCCAGCAGTTTACGGGAGTTGCAGGAGACCCAGTACTTC
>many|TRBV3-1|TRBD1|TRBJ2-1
CASSQGQGLGNEQFF
TGTGCCAGCAGCCAAGGACAGGGGCTCGGCAATGAGCAGTTCTTC
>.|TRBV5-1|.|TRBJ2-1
CASSLGGRGAYNEQFF
TGCGCCAGCAGCTTGGGGGGGAGAGGTGCCTACAATGAGCAGTTCTTC